This entry describes one TCR beta chain. This clonotype was seen at least ten times. No cognate antigen has been identified for it. Within one base of it there is no much larger clone, and no base qualities were kept. V is pruned by 4 bases and J by 5 bases, leaving 4 bases of the junction without a gene match. The CDR3 goes from the cysteine to the phenylalanine over 14 residues. Just CDR3 DNA is preserved here, 42 bases in frame from base 1. Per the germline V gene, SGHTA is the CDR1 and FQGTGA is the CDR2. This sample stems from a study of breast tumors, draining lymph nodes, adjacent tissues (dated by TCRdb to 2016 to 2018). In terms of the full investigation: The study compared TCR beta repertoires across tumor, adjacent nontumor tissue and axillary lymph nodes from breast cancer patients. The study was designed to assess the relationships and possible T-cell exchange between tumor, surrounding tissue and draining lymph node repertoires in human breast cancer.

The lymph node samples were taken from the axillary draining lymph nodes of breast cancer patients. Overall study results and their limits: The conclusion that tumor T cells originate in lymph nodes was presented as consistent with a hypothesis rather than as directly demonstrated. Tumor T-cell repertoires showed less diversity than lymph node repertoires and more diversity than nontumor tissue repertoires, and tumor T-cell repertoires showed preferential V and J gene usage. The data were judged consistent with most tumor T cells deriving from the lymph node and then expanding within tumor tissue. Tumor and nontumor tissue repertoires were significantly more similar in luminal-like than in basal-like breast cancer.

The instrument given in TCRdb is Illumina HiSeq 2000. TCR beta chain libraries were generated by multiplex PCR amplification. High-throughput sequencing was used to analyze the amplified TCR beta chain products. TCRdb redid the processing of the public reads, applying fastp at Q25 and MiXCR, and retained in-frame beta chains. All rows with the same CDR3 protein become a single entry with the most common DNA and genes. The sample table contains some 130,000 distinct CDR3 sequences; only one count was recorded for 15% to 20% of them. The leading ten clones occupy less than 4% of the sample. In this chain, TRBV7-3 is recombined with TRBJ2-5, and 10 junctional nucleotides match TRBD2. This clonotype was sampled from a female donor with breast cancer. Some clones in this sample may be carry-over from other donors' samples. Material: axillary lymph node tissue. The CDR3 in this case is CASSSGLAAETQYF. In nucleotides, the sequence is TGTGCCAGCAGCTCCGGACTAGCGGCGGAGACCCAGTACTTC.